These 20 T cell receptor beta chains came from one sample sequenced in a study of blood T cell repertoires in COVID-19. The method was immunoSEQ multiplex PCR; TCRdb's version includes in-frame clones alone and lacks a portion of them. This sample has about 520,000 clones, with approximately 83% found just once. The specimen sequenced was peripheral blood. Receptors were obtained from a human donor in a cohort sampled during active COVID-19.

The chain is built from TRBV29-1 and TRBJ1-2, with D uncertain. The length of the CDR3 is 14 residues. CDR1 and CDR2 from the germline V gene are SQVTM and ANQGSEA. Trimming removed 6 bases at V and 7 bases at J, with 21 bases between. CDR3 nucleotides: TGCAGCGTCGGCAAAGGGAGAATTTTCGGTGGCTACACCTTC. Translating it yields CSVGKGRIFGGYTF.

The chain recombines TRBV5-4 with TRBJ2-3; 7 nucleotides align to TRBD2. There are 16 residues in the CDR3. Looked up from germline, CDR1 is SGHNT and CDR2 is YYREEE (reference sequence). After removal of 0 bases from V and 2 bases from J, the junction contained 6 bases not matched to a gene. CDR3 DNA: TGTGCCAGCAGCTTGGAGGGACTATTGGACACAGATACGCAGTATTTT. It encodes CASSLEGLLDTDTQYF.

In this sample, this clone turned up once. This chain joins TRBV27 and TRBJ1-2, with 8 bases that match TRBD1. This CDR3 spans 14 amino acids. The trim removed 6 bases at V and 4 bases at J, leaving 7 bases unmatched. The germline CDR1 and CDR2 sequences are MNHEY and SMNVEV (reference sequence). The DNA for the CDR3 is TGTGCCAGCAGACTATCGGACAGGGTCTATGGCTACACCTTC. This encodes CASRLSDRVYGYTF.

V is TRBV14 and J is TRBJ2-1; 8 bases align to TRBD2. J was trimmed by 8 bases and V by 4 bases; bases with no gene match: 19. Germline V gene lookup returns CDR1 SGHDN and CDR2 FVKESK. The CDR3 loop spans 18 amino acids. CDR3 protein: CASSRGVFSGTVIHEQFF. The CDR3 coding sequence is TGTGCCAGCAGCCGGGGGGTCTTTAGCGGGACCGTCATCCATGAGCAGTTCTTC.

The rearrangement uses TRBV6-5 and TRBJ2-7; 7 positions agree with TRBD1. The trim removed 2 bases at V and 4 bases at J, leaving 5 bases unmatched. This CDR3 has 14 residues. CDR1 is MNHEY and CDR2 is SVGAGI in the germline V gene. For the CDR3, the DNA is TGTGCCAGCAGTTACCGCCGACAGGGTTACGAGCAGTACTTC. Translated: CASSYRRQGYEQYF.

V and J are TRBV28 and TRBJ1-5; unclear D gene. The CDR3 runs 14 residues. CDR1 MDHEN and CDR2 SYDVKM come from the germline V gene. V shed 7 bases and J shed 1 base, with 11 bases lying between them. The CDR3 here is CASNGGRSNQPQHF. The DNA of the CDR3 is TGTGCCAGCAATGGTGGTCGGAGCAATCAGCCCCAGCATTTT.

This clone was detected once. Given a much more abundant clone one base away, this may be a read error. The rearrangement links TRBV11-3 to TRBJ1-6; 7 bases fit TRBD1. The ends lost 4 bases at V and 0 bases at J; junction bases unmatched: 0. The CDR3 totals 15 residues. Germline CDR1 is SGHNT and CDR2 is YENEEA. Here the CDR3 DNA reads TGTGCCAGCAGCTGGGACAGCTCCTATAATTCACCCCTCCACTTT. This sequence encodes CASSWDSSYNSPLHF.

This chain joins TRBV5-4 and TRBJ1-5; the D gene is possibly TRBD1 (6 bases). Trimming left V 0 bases short and J 1 base short, with 11 bases between. Germline CDR1 reads SGHNT; CDR2 reads YYREEE (reference sequence). This CDR3 spans 16 amino acids. CDR3 in DNA: TGTGCCAGCAGCTTGGGGGGGCAGGGGAGCAATCAGCCCCAGCATTTT. Translation gives CASSLGGQGSNQPQHF.

The V gene is TRBV5-1, the J gene TRBJ2-3, with 7 positions matching TRBD2. The CDR3 has 15 amino acids. CDR1 and CDR2 from the germline V gene are SGHRS and YFSETQ. The V and J ends lost 4 bases and 2 bases, in that order; junction bases with no gene match: 7. The CDR3 nucleotides are TGCGCCAGCAGCCTTCAGCGGGGATTCACAGATACGCAGTATTTT. Amino acid sequence: CASSLQRGFTDTQYF.

CDR3 in DNA: TGTGCCTGGAGTGTATCGGCGAGGTGCACCTTC. It codes for CAWSVSARCTF. The rearrangement joins TRBV30 to TRBJ1-2; D gene ambiguous. CDR3 length equals 11 residues. Between the trimmed V and J ends, which lost 0 bases and 13 bases, there was a span of 12 bases. Germline V gene lookup returns CDR1 GTSNPN and CDR2 SVGIG (reference sequence).

The chain has TRBV4-3 and TRBJ1-6, with TRBD1 as a possible D gene (5 bases). This CDR3 contains 14 residues. Trimming took 0 bases from V and 9 from J, leaving 9 bases between them. CDR1 and CDR2 (germline): LGHNA, YSLEER. CDR3 residues: CASSQDAGGSPLHF. In nucleotides, the CDR3 is TGCGCCAGCAGCCAAGATGCCGGGGGTTCACCCCTCCACTTT.

V gene TRBV5-1 combines with J gene TRBJ1-1; 8 nucleotides line up with TRBD1. Germline loops: CDR1 SGHRS, CDR2 YFSETQ. CDR3 size: 15 residues. The junction had 7 bases not matched to a gene; V was cut back by 0 bases and J by 6 bases. The CDR3 DNA follows: TGCGCCAGCAGCTTGGGACAGGGGAGTTGGGCTGAAGCTTTCTTT. Its protein product is CASSLGQGSWAEAFF.

The chain has TRBV18 and TRBJ1-1; 9 positions agree with TRBD1. Trimming at V came to 5 bases and at J to 4 bases, leaving 11 bases not matched to a gene. This CDR3 region has 16 residues. Germline V gene sequence: CDR1 KGHSH, CDR2 LQKENI. CDR3 amino acids: CASSTDQQGAGTEAFF. The CDR3 region has the DNA TGTGCCAGCTCAACGGACCAACAGGGGGCCGGCACTGAAGCTTTCTTT.

This CDR3 reads CLCGSSYEQYF. Here the CDR3 DNA reads TGCCTCTGCGGGTCCTCCTACGAGCAGTACTTC. This chain uses TRBV20-1 with TRBJ2-7; the D gene is possibly TRBD2 (5 bases). Per germline, CDR1 DFQATT and CDR2 SNEGSKA (reference sequence). CDR3 length: 11 amino acids.

The chain employs TRBV6-1 and TRBJ1-3; no clear D gene. Germline CDR1 and CDR2: MNHNS and SASEGT. V was clipped by 3 bases and J by 4 bases, with 22 bases between them. CDR3 size: 18 residues. The CDR3: CASSDYARASEDGNTIYF. CDR3 nucleotide sequence: TGTGCCAGCAGTGACTATGCTCGGGCTTCGGAGGACGGAAACACCATATATTTT.

The gene calls are TRBV9 and TRBJ2-2; 11 bases agree with TRBD2. This CDR3 is built from 16 residues. The V and J ends lost 0 bases and 4 bases, in that order; junction bases with no gene match: 2. Germline CDR1 reads SGDLS; CDR2 reads YYNGEE. CDR3: CASSVVAGGSTGELFF. In nucleotides, the CDR3 is TGTGCCAGCAGCGTAGTAGCGGGAGGGAGCACCGGGGAGCTGTTTTTT.

The chain employs TRBV3-1 (or the pseudogene TRBV3-2) and TRBJ1-5; D gene uncertain. Trimming left V 5 bases short and J 6 bases short, with 11 bases between. Germline V gene lookup returns CDR1 LGHDT and CDR2 YNNKEL (reference sequence). The length of the CDR3 is 13 residues. For the CDR3, the DNA is TGTGCCAGCAGCGTCGAGGGCAGTCAGCCCCAGCATTTT. Translating gives CASSVEGSQPQHF.

The rearrangement joins TRBV7-3 to TRBJ1-1; 7 bases map to TRBD1. J was trimmed by 1 base and V by 5 bases; bases with no gene match: 16. This CDR3 is 18 amino acids long. Germline V gene data show CDR1 as SGHTA and CDR2 as FQGTGA. CDR3 loop: CASSPQDRAPHTNTEAFF. The CDR3 DNA follows: TGTGCCAGCAGCCCGCAAGACAGGGCCCCCCACACGAACACTGAAGCTTTCTTT.

This clone was detected only a few times. The gene calls are TRBV10-3 and TRBJ1-3; the D is unclear. The CDR3 consists of 15 residues. Germline CDR1 is ENHRY and CDR2 is SYGVKD. The V gene lost 0 bases and the J gene lost 0 bases, with 6 bases spanning the gap. The CDR3 is CAISESLSSGNTIYF. CDR3 DNA: TGTGCCATCAGTGAGTCACTGTCCTCTGGAAACACCATATATTTT.

The rearrangement uses TRBV27 and TRBJ1-1; TRBD1 matches 7 bases. Trimming at V came to 2 bases and at J to 2 bases, leaving 5 bases not matched to a gene. From germline, CDR1 is MNHEY and CDR2 SMNVEV (reference sequence). The CDR3 is 15 residues long. As DNA, the CDR3 is TGTGCCAGCAGTTTAGGACAGGCCTATAACACTGAAGCTTTCTTT. It encodes CASSLGQAYNTEAFF.